What follows is one TCR beta chain and its context. What it recognizes is unknown. This record belongs to a study of cytomegalovirus exposure and HLA in healthy donors. Study-level findings and limits: Available immune exposure information was restricted to CMV serostatus only. In a later analysis, V- and J-gene trimming of beta chains associated with a DCLRE1C missense variant, replicated independently.

The trim removed 7 bases at V and 0 bases at J, leaving 9 bases unmatched. This CDR3 has 18 amino acids. Per germline, CDR1 SGHAT and CDR2 FQNNGV. The PCR used 60 Vbeta and 13 Jbeta primers. Profiled with immunoSEQ multiplex PCR; TCRdb holds only in-frame clones, not every one. This table holds 60,000 or so clones. Sample: PBMCs. The origin of this receptor is a woman between 18 and 29 years old in good health and CMV-seronegative. The J gene is TRBJ2-6, the V gene TRBV11-2, with TRBD1 matching 10 bases. The CDR3 sequence is CASIRRGTGVSGANVLTF. CDR3 in DNA: TGTGCCAGCATACGAAGGGGGACAGGGGTCTCTGGGGCCAACGTCCTGACTTTC.